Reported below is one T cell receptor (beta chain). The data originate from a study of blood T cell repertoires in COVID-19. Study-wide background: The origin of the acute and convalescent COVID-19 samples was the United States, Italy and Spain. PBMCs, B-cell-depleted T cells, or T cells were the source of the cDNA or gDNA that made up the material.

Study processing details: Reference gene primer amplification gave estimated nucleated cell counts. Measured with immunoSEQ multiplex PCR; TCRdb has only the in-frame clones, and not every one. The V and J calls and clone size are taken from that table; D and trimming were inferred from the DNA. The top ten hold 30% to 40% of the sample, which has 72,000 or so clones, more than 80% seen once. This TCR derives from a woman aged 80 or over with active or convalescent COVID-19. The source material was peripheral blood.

The CDR3 coding sequence is TGTGCCAGCAGCCGAGACAGGGCCCTCCCTGAAGCTTTCTTT. Its protein product is CASSRDRALPEAFF. V and J are TRBV14 and TRBJ1-1; 7 nucleotides align to TRBD1. Germline trimming cut 4 bases from V and 6 bases from J; bases unmatched to any gene: 8. CDR3 length: 14 residues. The germline V gene has CDR1 SGHDN and CDR2 FVKESK.